This TCR beta chain was identified in a study of beta chain features in type 1 diabetes. In this sample, this clone turned up a few times. The antigen is unknown. Whole-study results and caveats: Within patients, naive, central memory and Treg TCRB repertoires seemed more similar than within healthy donors.

The CDR3 is 16 residues long. Populations isolated by sorting all had purity greater than 98%. Sequenced material consisted of expressed TCRB transcripts (all of the isolated RNA was reverse transcribed). TCRdb keeps only in-frame clones here, not all; method: immunoSEQ multiplex PCR. The sample carries about 900,000 clones, 15% to 20% recorded once. The sequence was obtained from a woman aged 18-29 years in good health. V usage is TRBV21-1 and J usage is TRBJ2-1. TRBV21-1 is annotated as a pseudogene. Source material: naive CD4+ T cells from blood. The CDR3 sequence is CASSKVGSPYHNEQFF. CDR3 coding DNA: TGTGCCAGCAGCAAAGTGGGGTCCCCTTACCACAATGAGCAGTTCTTC.